The subject of this entry is one TCR beta chain. As yet, its antigen is unknown. Germline-derived CDR1 and CDR2 are KGHSH and LQKENI. There are 16 residues in the CDR3. With 0 bases clipped from V and 5 bases from J, the junction kept 9 bases outside the gene matches. These data belong to a study of CD4 T cells in relation to SARS-CoV-2 and coronaviruses. Study as a whole: TCR beta CDR3s were sequenced after approximately ten-day antigen culture of PBMCs.

Whole-study findings and limits: About 65% of donors had memory CD4+ clonotypes crossrecognizing SARS-CoV-2 and common cold coronavirus spike.

Measured with immunoSEQ multiplex PCR; TCRdb has only the in-frame clones, and not every one. This sample has tens of thousands of clones; more than 70% occur once, and the top ten carry 9% to 15%. Before the COVID-19 pandemic, during about 2010-2018, CD4+ T cells were taken from unexposed donors. After roughly 9 days of culture, CD4+ T cells were isolated. Unexposed-donor CD4+ T cells were probed with SARS-CoV-2 S/N and four cold-coronavirus spikes, cells permitting. Approximately 2 million PBMCs per well were cultured with approximately 9.5 IU/ml IL-2. Sequencing was performed on CD4+ T cells from PBMCs, cultured in vitro. This chain uses TRBV18 with TRBJ1-2; 7 nucleotides align to TRBD1. The sequence was obtained from a human donor in good health. The DNA for the CDR3 is TGTGCCAGCTCACCACCGGGACAGTTGTTAGGGTATGGCTACACCTTC. Amino acid sequence: CASSPPGQLLGYGYTF.